Below, 10 T cell receptor beta chains from the same sample are listed, as sequenced in a study of identical twins. Using its own MiXCR run on the 5' RACE reads, TCRdb lists one record per CDR3 protein. The sample consists of roughly 350,000 distinct CDR3 sequences, roughly 9% of them appearing once. Sequencing used naive T cells sorted from blood. The receptors derive from a woman in her forties or fifties in good health.

This clonotype was recorded a few times. The CDR3, as DNA: TGTGCCAGCAGCTTAAAACCTGGGACCGGGGAGCTGTTTTTT. Amino acids: CASSLKPGTGELFF. The chain couples TRBV7-3 to TRBJ2-2; D call uncertain. Germline values: CDR1 SGHTA, CDR2 FQGTGA. V dropped 1 base and J dropped 5 bases, with 8 bases sitting between them. The CDR3 consists of 14 residues. Using reference TRBV7-3 and TRBJ2-2 for the parts outside the CDR3, the full variable domain is GAGVSQTPSNKVTEKGKYVELRCDPISGHTALYWYRQSLGQGPEFLIYFQGTGAADDSGLPNDRFFAVRPEGSVSTLKIQRTERGDSAVYLCASSLKPGTGELFFGEGSRLTVL.

In this sample, this clonotype turned up a few times. Here the CDR3 reads CASSTRGQGWEKETQYF. In DNA, the CDR3 is TGTGCCAGCAGCACCCGGGGACAGGGCTGGGAAAAAGAGACCCAGTACTTC. This chain links TRBV12-3 or TRBV12-4 with TRBJ2-5; 9 nucleotides line up with TRBD1. CDR3 length: 17 amino acids. V shed 6 bases and J 3 bases; nucleotides not matched to a gene: 14.

This clonotype was detected many times. The rearrangement uses TRBV21-1 and TRBJ2-7; the D segment call TRBD2 is taken from the table without a DNA check. TRBV21-1 is reported as a pseudogene. The CDR3 runs 15 residues. This chain's CDR3 is CASSKAPTSVWEQYF. For the CDR3, the DNA is TGTGCCAGCAGCAAAGCTCCCACTAGCGTCTGGGAGCAGTACTTC.

V usage is TRBV20-1 and J usage is TRBJ2-3; 10 nucleotides align to TRBD1. The CDR3 contains 17 residues. V trimming: 0 bases; J trimming: 4 bases; junction bases outside the gene matches: 10. Germline loops: CDR1 DFQATT, CDR2 SNEGSKA (reference sequence). The CDR3 sequence is CSARDKRGQGWADTQYF. In DNA, the CDR3 is TGCAGTGCTAGAGATAAGAGGGGACAGGGGTGGGCAGATACGCAGTATTTT.

The rearrangement uses TRBV20-1 and TRBJ1-1; 8 bases match TRBD1. The CDR3 covers 14 residues. CDR1 and CDR2 (germline): DFQATT, SNEGSKA (reference sequence). The J segment lost 0 bases and the V segment lost 6 bases, leaving 6 bases of the junction unmatched. CDR3 sequence: CSARQGSLNTEAFF. DNA for the CDR3: TGCAGTGCCCGACAGGGGAGCCTGAACACTGAAGCTTTCTTT.

The sample holds a few counts of this clonotype. The chain is built from TRBV12-5 and TRBJ2-3; D is ambiguous. CDR1 and CDR2 from the germline V gene are LGHNT and FRNRAP. The V end lost 2 bases, the J end lost 6 bases, and 9 bases lay between the germline ends. The CDR3 totals 13 residues. CDR3 coding DNA: TGTGCTAGTGGTTTGTCCCCTCGGGATACGCAGTATTTT. It is translated as CASGLSPRDTQYF.

V gene TRBV12-3 or TRBV12-4 combines with J gene TRBJ2-7; no clear D. There are 12 residues in the CDR3. V lost 4 bases, J lost 5 bases, and 9 bases lay in between. DNA of the CDR3: TGTGCCAGCAGTTCCACCAGTAACGAGCAGTACGTC. This codes for CASSSTSNEQYV.

This clonotype was seen only a few times. This rearrangement joins TRBV18 to TRBJ2-7; D not certain. CDR3 length: 14 amino acids. The V and J ends lost 2 bases and 1 base respectively, with 9 bases between them. The germline V gene encodes CDR1 KGHSH and CDR2 LQKENI. CDR3 region: CASSPVSESYEQYF. CDR3 DNA sequence: TGTGCCAGCTCACCAGTTTCAGAATCCTACGAGCAGTACTTC.

In its sample, this clonotype was seen a few times. The chain employs TRBV5-1 and TRBJ2-7, with D maybe TRBD1 (5 bases). CDR3 length: 15 amino acids. Trimming shortened V by 4 bases and J by 0 bases, and 14 bases separated the two germline ends. Germline V CDR1 and CDR2: SGHRS, YFSETQ. CDR3 sequence: CASSEGHVHSYEQYV. DNA for the CDR3: TGCGCCAGCAGCGAAGGACACGTACACTCCTACGAGCAGTACGTC.

This chain connects TRBV5-1 to TRBJ2-2; the D is unclear. Trimming removed 0 bases from V and 7 bases from J, with 10 bases in between. The CDR3 has 14 residues. CDR1 and CDR2 (germline): SGHRS, YFSETQ. CDR3 sequence: CASSLDTVIGELFF. Written as DNA, the CDR3 is TGCGCCAGCAGCTTGGACACCGTTATCGGGGAGCTGTTTTTT.